This entry lists 9 T cell receptor beta chains sequenced from one sample in a study of shared clonotypes between healthy human individuals. Sequenced by immunoSEQ multiplex PCR; TCRdb stores in-frame clones only, minus some. The sample has around 180,000 clones; 80% to 95% are singletons. Source material: naive CD4+ T cells sorted from blood. Regarding subset: CD45RA+ positively selected. The receptors were sampled from a woman between 25 and 40 years old in good health.

The chain links TRBV18 to TRBJ2-6; D may be TRBD2 (6 bases). In germline, CDR1 is KGHSH, CDR2 LQKENI. Trimming removed 3 bases at V and 2 bases at J, with 8 bases between. The CDR3 sequence is 15 residues long. The CDR3 bases are TGTGCCAGCTCACCTGGAGGGACTGGGGCCAACGTCCTGACTTTC. Translated: CASSPGGTGANVLTF.

In DNA form, the CDR3 reads TGTGCCAGCAGCCAAAAAGCGCAGGGACGCGGAAAACTGTTTTTT. It codes for CASSQKAQGRGKLFF. The chain is built from TRBV4-2 and TRBJ1-4; TRBD1 might be the D (5 bases). This CDR3 comprises 15 residues. The germline V gene encodes CDR1 LGHNA and CDR2 YNFKEQ. Trimming cost V 2 bases and J 10 bases, with 17 bases left between them.

The chain employs TRBV6-6 and TRBJ1-3, with D unclear. From germline, CDR1 is MNHNY and CDR2 SVGAGI (reference sequence). This CDR3 has 14 residues. The V and J ends lost 2 bases and 4 bases respectively, with 9 bases between them. In DNA form, the CDR3 reads TGTGCCAGCAGTTACGAGACATACGGAAACACCATATATTTT. This gives the protein CASSYETYGNTIYF.

This clone has only a few counts. The chain recombines TRBV5-6 with TRBJ1-5; possibly TRBD1 for D (6 bases). Germline-derived CDR1 and CDR2 are SGHDT and YYEEEE. This CDR3 region has 13 residues. The V end lost 4 bases, the J end lost 8 bases, and 13 bases lay between the germline ends. The CDR3 DNA is TGTGCCAGCAGCCCCCGACCAGGGGAGCCCCAGCATTTT. This gives the protein CASSPRPGEPQHF.

V is TRBV2 and J is TRBJ2-7, with no clear D. This CDR3 has 12 residues. Looked up from germline, CDR1 is SNHLY and CDR2 is FYNNEI. The V end lost 8 bases, the J end lost 3 bases, and 11 bases lay between the germline ends. In DNA, the CDR3 is TGTGCCAGCGCGACTTCTCACTACGAGCAGTACTTC. Translating it yields CASATSHYEQYF.

The count of this clone is one. The rearrangement links TRBV7-6 to TRBJ2-5, with unresolved D. Trimming stripped 2 bases from V and 4 bases from J, with 17 bases between. The CDR3 loop spans 16 amino acids. Germline V gene lookup returns CDR1 SGHVS and CDR2 FNYEAQ. CDR3: CASSLPNKGLRETQYF. The CDR3, as DNA: TGTGCCAGCAGCTTACCAAACAAGGGTTTGCGAGAGACCCAGTACTTC.

The chain uses TRBV28 and TRBJ1-5, with a tentative D call TRBD1 (6 bases). The germline V and J ends were trimmed by 4 bases and 0 bases, with 19 bases remaining between them. This CDR3 is 18 amino acids long. CDR1 is MDHEN and CDR2 is SYDVKM in the germline V gene. The CDR3 sequence: CASSSQGKVSYSNQPQHF. As DNA, the CDR3 is TGTGCCAGCAGTTCTCAGGGGAAAGTCAGTTATAGCAATCAGCCCCAGCATTTT.

V is TRBV5-1 and J is TRBJ1-4, with 9 bases identical to TRBD1. The trim removed 0 bases at V and 7 bases at J, leaving 7 bases unmatched. The CDR3 has 16 residues. From germline, CDR1 is SGHRS and CDR2 YFSETQ. Here the CDR3 reads CASSLEGTGLGEKLFF. CDR3 DNA sequence: TGCGCCAGCAGCTTGGAGGGGACAGGGCTTGGTGAAAAACTGTTTTTT.

The V call is TRBV5-6, the J call TRBJ1-5; TRBD1 agrees at 10 bases. Germline V gene lookup returns CDR1 SGHDT and CDR2 YYEEEE. This CDR3 region has 16 residues. The junction had 0 bases not matched to a gene; V was cut back by 0 bases and J by 0 bases. The CDR3 loop is CASSLGTGGSNQPQHF. The CDR3 region has the DNA TGTGCCAGCAGCTTGGGGACAGGGGGTAGCAATCAGCCCCAGCATTTT.